The subject of this entry is one TCR beta chain. Its antigen is undetermined. The primer mix had 60 Vbeta and 13 Jbeta primers. The protocol was immunoSEQ multiplex PCR, while the TCRdb copy is restricted to in-frame clones and leaves out a portion. The sample has approximately 110,000 clones; 73% are singletons. The data stem from a study of cytomegalovirus exposure and HLA in healthy donors. Study-level results: Association of 17,000 or so TCR beta sequences with HLA alleles was found at 0.05 false discovery rate in a later analysis.

Germline CDR1 PRHDT, CDR2 FYEKMQ (reference sequence). V was clipped by 5 bases and J by 2 bases; unmatched bases: 5. This CDR3 is built from 14 residues. This clonotype was obtained from a middle-aged man in good health and CMV-seronegative. Material: PBMCs. The chain couples TRBV13 to TRBJ1-2, with TRBD1 identical over 7 bases. Here the CDR3 reads CASSVLQGNYGYTF. CDR3 DNA: TGTGCCAGCAGCGTATTACAGGGGAACTATGGCTACACCTTC. The whole variable domain, filled in from reference TRBV13 and TRBJ1-2, reads AAGVIQSPRHLIKEKRETATLKCYPIPRHDTVYWYQQGPGQDPQFLISFYEKMQSDKGSIPDRFSAQQFSDYHSELNMSSLELGDSALYFCASSVLQGNYGYTFGSGTRLTVV.